This is a list of T cell receptor beta chains from one sample in a study of blood T cells in healthy people across ages. In TCRdb, the 5' RACE reads were re-called with MiXCR into one record per CDR3 protein. Of almost 550,000 distinct CDR3 sequences in the sample, nearly 25% were seen once. Another study also made use of these data, one on T cells of mothers and their children.

The sample consisted of blood. The source of these receptors is a boy aged 5-17 years in good health. Each CDR3 is given with its conserved first and last residue. D genes are given only for firm matches. Clone size is stated in some rows and not others, as once, few, many or a class when expanded.

D	J	size	V	DNA	CDR3
-	TRBJ1-1	-	TRBV4-1	TGCGCCAGCAGCCAAGGCGCGGCCCCAGGGAACACTGAAGCTTTCTTT	CASSQGAAPGNTEAFF
TRBD1	TRBJ2-2	-	TRBV28	TGTGCCAGCAGTTTAAGCGGCAGGGGGCGTGTGAAGCTGTTTTTT	CASSLSGRGRVKLFF
TRBD1	TRBJ2-1	few	TRBV3-1	TGTGCCAGCAGCCAAGACGGACAGGGATCCCTCTACAATGAGCAGTTCTTC	CASSQDGQGSLYNEQFF
-	TRBJ2-3	few	TRBV7-9	TGTGCCAGCAGCCCCACCATGACGCAGTATTTT	CASSPTMTQYF
-	TRBJ1-2	-	TRBV28	TGTGCCAGCAGACCCCTACAACACTATGGCTACACCTTC	CASRPLQHYGYTF
TRBD1	TRBJ1-1	-	TRBV15	TGTGCCACCAGCGAACCGTCACAGGGGCCCTGGGCTTTCTTT	CATSEPSQGPWAFF
-	TRBJ2-1	-	TRBV5-4	TGTGCCAGCAGCCGACAGAGCAATGAGCAGTTCTTC	CASSRQSNEQFF
TRBD2	TRBJ2-5	-	TRBV29-1	TGCAGCGTTGAACCACTAGCGGGAGAAGAGACCCAGTACTTC	CSVEPLAGEETQYF
-	TRBJ1-2	-	TRBV5-5	TGTGCCAGCAGCTTGGGACACCAGGGAGGATATGGCTACACCTTC	CASSLGHQGGYGYTF
-	TRBJ2-5	-	TRBV6-2/TRBV6-3	TGTGCCAGCAGTACTAGGGTTCCCGGGACCCAGTACTTC	CASSTRVPGTQYF
TRBD2	TRBJ2-5	-	TRBV13	TGTGCCAGCAGCTCGGCTAGCGGGGAGAGGGGAGAGACCCAGTACTTC	CASSSASGERGETQYF
-	TRBJ2-3	few	TRBV5-5	TGTGCCAGCAGCGATTCACGGGGGCCAGATACGCAGTATTTT	CASSDSRGPDTQYF
TRBD2	TRBJ2-1	few	TRBV27	TGTGCCAGCAGTGGGAGAGGACTAGCGGGTACCAATGAGCAGTTCTTC	CASSGRGLAGTNEQFF
-	TRBJ2-1	-	TRBV7-9	TGTGCCAGCAGCTTCGTACGGGACAATGAGCAGTTCTTC	CASSFVRDNEQFF
-	TRBJ1-2	-	TRBV19	TGTGCCAGCACTTCGGTACAGGGAGCTAACTATGGCTACACCTTC	CASTSVQGANYGYTF
-	TRBJ2-7	-	TRBV6-1	TGTGCCAGCAGTGAATACAGGGCCTACGAGCAGTACTTC	CASSEYRAYEQYF
-	TRBJ2-1	-	TRBV4-1	TGCGCCAGCAGCCAAGATCGCGGCAGCCGACCGAACAATGGGCAGTTCTTC	CASSQDRGSRPNNGQFF
-	TRBJ1-5	few	TRBV20-1	TGCAGTGGCCGGGGTAGGGCCAATCAGCCCCAGCATTTT	CSGRGRANQPQHF
-	TRBJ2-5	few	TRBV27	TGTGCCAGCAGTTTAGACTTCACATTAAGGGAGACCCAGTACTTC	CASSLDFTLRETQYF
TRBD1	TRBJ2-1	-	TRBV9	TGTGCCAGCAGCGCCGGGACAGGGTTTTCCAATGAGCAGTTCTTC	CASSAGTGFSNEQFF
-	TRBJ2-7	-	TRBV29-1	TGCAGCGTTGAACAAGGGACGCGCGACGAGCAGTACTTC	CSVEQGTRDEQYF
-	TRBJ2-3	few	TRBV20-1	TGCAGTGCTAGATTGCTTAACTATGGAGATACGCAGTATTTT	CSARLLNYGDTQYF
TRBD2	TRBJ2-3	-	TRBV11-3	TGTGCCAGCAGCTTAGGGACTAGCGGGGGGCCCGATACGCAGTATTTT	CASSLGTSGGPDTQYF
-	TRBJ2-5	few	TRBV15	TGTGCCACCAGCAGAGAATCGCGGCAACAAGAGACCCAGTACTTC	CATSRESRQQETQYF
-	TRBJ1-1	once	TRBV27	TGTGCCAGCAGTTTATACCCCAGGTCAGGGAACACTGAAGCTTTCTTT	CASSLYPRSGNTEAFF
-	TRBJ2-7	-	TRBV19	TGTGCCAGTAGTCAATGGACGGGATTCGCCTACGAGCAGTACTTC	CASSQWTGFAYEQYF
-	TRBJ2-3	-	TRBV28	TGTGCCAGCAGTTCCCCCCCCGACGGAAGCACAGATACGCAGTATTTT	CASSSPPDGSTDTQYF
-	TRBJ1-4	-	TRBV12-3/TRBV12-4	TGTGCCAGCACAAGGGACGGACTAAATGAAAAACCGTTTTTT	CASTRDGLNEKPFF
TRBD1	TRBJ2-7	-	TRBV29-1	TGCAGCGTCACCGGGACAGGGGATATTTCACGGGACGAGCAGTACTTC	CSVTGTGDISRDEQYF
-	TRBJ1-5	-	TRBV7-2	TGTGCCAGCAGCTTATGGGGTGAATATAGCAATCAGCCCCAGCATTTT	CASSLWGEYSNQPQHF
-	TRBJ1-2	few	TRBV4-3	TGCGCCAGCAGCCAAGATCTGGGCAGGGGCTATGGCTACACCTTC	CASSQDLGRGYGYTF
TRBD1	TRBJ1-5	few	TRBV14	TGTGCCAGCAGCCCGACAGGGAACCAGCCCCAGCATTTT	CASSPTGNQPQHF
-	TRBJ1-1	few	TRBV7-2	TGTGCCAGCAGCTTAGTAGGACGGGGGAACACTGAAGCTTTCTTT	CASSLVGRGNTEAFF
TRBD2	TRBJ2-7	-	TRBV11-2	TGTGCCAGCAGCCCATGGACTAGCGGGCTCTACGAGCAGTACTTC	CASSPWTSGLYEQYF
-	TRBJ1-5	-	TRBV28	TGTGCCAGCAGTCTAGGCCTGTATAGCAATCAGCCCCAGCATTTT	CASSLGLYSNQPQHF
-	TRBJ1-2	few	TRBV20-1	TGCAGTGCTAGCGCCGGGCCCTCAACTGTCTATGGCTACACCTTC	CSASAGPSTVYGYTF
TRBD2	TRBJ2-1	-	TRBV4-2	TGTGCCAGCAGCCAAGTGGGCGGGAGGGCCAATGAGCAGTTCTTC	CASSQVGGRANEQFF